A selection of T cell receptor beta chains follows, all from one sample in a study of T cell responses to AZD1222 COVID-19 vaccine. Sequencing used immunoSEQ multiplex PCR; TCRdb keeps in-frame clones, though not all of them. Among about 150,000 clones, roughly nine tenths were seen once, and the ten largest hold around 4.9%. Sequencing used peripheral blood, obtained on day 0 of AZD1222 vaccination. The receptors come from an adult in good health. The CDR3 runs from the conserved cysteine through the conserved F or W. D genes are given only for firm matches. Rows give clone size only sometimes, using once, few, many, or a class for an expanded clone.

V: TRBV28
D: TRBD2
size: NA
J: TRBJ2-7
DNA: TGTGCCAGCAGTTCACGGGGGGTGCGGGAGCAGTACTTC
CDR3: CASSSRGVREQYF

V: TRBV27
D: NA
size: NA
J: TRBJ2-7
DNA: TGTGCCAGCAGATCGCCGCACGAGCAGTACTTC
CDR3: CASRSPHEQYF

V: TRBV30
D: TRBD1
size: NA
J: TRBJ1-4
DNA: TGTGCCTGGAGTGTACGGGGCCCTACAGGGGATAATGAAAAACTGTTTTTT
CDR3: CAWSVRGPTGDNEKLFF

V: TRBV19
D: NA
size: NA
J: TRBJ1-1
DNA: TGTGCCAGTCAGGCGTTAACGACGGTCGGAAACACTGAAGCTTTCTTT
CDR3: CASQALTTVGNTEAFF

V: TRBV6-6
D: TRBD1
size: NA
J: TRBJ2-7
DNA: TGTGCCAGCAGTTTACAGGGGGCCCCCTACGAGCAGTACTTC
CDR3: CASSLQGAPYEQYF

V: TRBV28
D: NA
size: once
J: TRBJ1-2
DNA: TGTGCCAGCAGTTCTCCTACCGCAGTCAACTATGGCTACACCTTC
CDR3: CASSSPTAVNYGYTF

V: TRBV19
D: NA
size: once
J: TRBJ1-1
DNA: TGTGCCAGTAGTCTCGGCTACAGGGCAACTGAAGCTTTCTTT
CDR3: CASSLGYRATEAFF

V: TRBV18
D: NA
size: NA
J: TRBJ2-4
DNA: TGTGCCAGCTCACCCGAGGGAAACATTCAGTACTTC
CDR3: CASSPEGNIQYF

V: TRBV19
D: TRBD1
size: NA
J: TRBJ2-7
DNA: TGTGCCAGTAGTATTGAGGAACAGGGGGCCCACGAGCAGTACTTC
CDR3: CASSIEEQGAHEQYF

V: TRBV5-1
D: TRBD2
size: NA
J: TRBJ2-1
DNA: TGCGCCAGCAGCCTAGCGGGAGACTCCTACAATGAGCAGTTCTTC
CDR3: CASSLAGDSYNEQFF